This TCR beta chain was sequenced in a study of molecular identifiers for immune sequencing clone quantification. Points from the study as a whole: Highly expanded clone sizes could be underestimated by identical TCR molecules sharing a barcode.

Germline assignment: CDR1 DFQATT and CDR2 SNEGSKA (reference sequence). V was cut by 8 bases and J by 5 bases, with 15 bases left in between. The CDR3 is 12 amino acids. TCRdb called the PCR reads again in MiXCR, with one record for every CDR3 protein. Among approximately 20,000 distinct CDR3 sequences listed, about a fifth were seen once. This clonotype was observed a handful of times. The target antigen is unknown. This clonotype was sampled from a human donor in good health. Some libraries in this study had Jurkat cell RNA spiked in. Sequenced input: naive CD8+ T cells from blood, with Jurkat cell RNA spiked in. As for subset: FACS-sorted CD8+CD4-CCR7+CD45RA+ naive T cells. The chain links TRBV20-1 to TRBJ1-1, with D perhaps TRBD1 (5 bases). The CDR3 DNA reads TGCAGTCCAGGGACTCTGGGGACTGAAGCTTTCTTT. Amino acids: CSPGTLGTEAFF.